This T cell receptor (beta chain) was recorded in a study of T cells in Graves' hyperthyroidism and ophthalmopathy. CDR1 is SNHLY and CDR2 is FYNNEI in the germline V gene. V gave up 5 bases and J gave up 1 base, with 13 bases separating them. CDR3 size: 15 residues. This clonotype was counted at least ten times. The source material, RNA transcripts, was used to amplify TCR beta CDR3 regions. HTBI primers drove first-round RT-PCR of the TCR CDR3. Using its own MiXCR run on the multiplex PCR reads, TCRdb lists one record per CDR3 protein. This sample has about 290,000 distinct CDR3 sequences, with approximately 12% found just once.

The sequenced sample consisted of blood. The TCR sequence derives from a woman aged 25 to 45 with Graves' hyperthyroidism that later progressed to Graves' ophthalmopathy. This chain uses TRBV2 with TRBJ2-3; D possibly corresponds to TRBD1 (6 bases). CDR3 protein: CASSPRGSRTDTQYF. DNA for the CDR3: TGTGCCAGCAGTCCCAGGGGTAGTCGCACAGATACGCAGTATTTT.